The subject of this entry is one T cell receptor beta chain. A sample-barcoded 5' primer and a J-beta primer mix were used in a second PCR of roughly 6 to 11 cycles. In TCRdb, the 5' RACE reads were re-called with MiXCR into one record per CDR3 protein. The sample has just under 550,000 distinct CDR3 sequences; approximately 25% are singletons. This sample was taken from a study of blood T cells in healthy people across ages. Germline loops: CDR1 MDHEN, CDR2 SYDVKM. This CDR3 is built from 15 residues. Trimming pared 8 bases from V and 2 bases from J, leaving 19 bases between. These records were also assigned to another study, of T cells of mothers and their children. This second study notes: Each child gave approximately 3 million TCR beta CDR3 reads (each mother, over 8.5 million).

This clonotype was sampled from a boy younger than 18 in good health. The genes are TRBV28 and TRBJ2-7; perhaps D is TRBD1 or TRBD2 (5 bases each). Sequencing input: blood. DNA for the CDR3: TGTGCCAGCTCCCTCGACAGCCGGGACCCCTACGAGCAGTACTTC. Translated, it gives CASSLDSRDPYEQYF.